The 15 T cell receptor beta chains given below trace back to one sample, sequenced in a study of blood T cell repertoires in COVID-19. Produced via immunoSEQ multiplex PCR; TCRdb's table is partial and in-frame only. The sample has 120,000 to 150,000 clones, about 90% seen once. The sample comprised peripheral blood. These receptors came from a man in his forties or fifties who had recovered from COVID-19.

The rearrangement joins TRBV7-8 to TRBJ1-6; tentatively, D is TRBD1 (6 bases). The CDR3 is 17 residues long. The germline V gene encodes CDR1 SGHVS and CDR2 FQNEAQ. V lost 5 bases, J lost 7 bases, and 21 bases lay in between. The CDR3 DNA reads TGTGCCAGCAGCAAGAATCAGGGGCCTATGAGGAATTCACCCCTCCACTTT. Translating it yields CASSKNQGPMRNSPLHF.

V is TRBV19 and J is TRBJ1-5; D ambiguous. Germline lookup yields CDR1 LNHDA and CDR2 SQIVND (reference sequence). The CDR3 sequence is 15 residues long. Trimming shortened V by 6 bases and J by 1 base, and 13 bases separated the two germline ends. CDR3 sequence reads: CASSRGVSSNQPQHF. In DNA, the CDR3 is TGTGCCAGTAGCCGCGGAGTTAGCAGCAATCAGCCCCAGCATTTT.

This chain links TRBV6-5 with TRBJ1-1; 8 bases are a match to TRBD1. Germline CDR1 reads MNHEY; CDR2 reads SVGAGI. The trim removed 6 bases at V and 5 bases at J, leaving 8 bases unmatched. The CDR3 extends over 14 amino acids. The CDR3 bases are TGTGCCAGCAGCCCGGACAGGGTTAAAACTGAAGCTTTCTTT. This sequence encodes CASSPDRVKTEAFF.

J is TRBJ1-4 and V is TRBV4-3, with D tentatively TRBD1 (5 bases). Germline V lookup: CDR1 LGHNA, CDR2 YSLEER. The CDR3 has 16 amino acids. V lost 0 bases, J lost 8 bases, and 16 bases lay in between. Here the CDR3 DNA reads TGCGCCAGCAGCCAAGATATGTGGGGGGAGCTGGAAAAACTGTTTTTT. Protein sequence: CASSQDMWGELEKLFF.

This clone appeared a single time. The rearrangement joins TRBV4-1 to TRBJ1-4; no definite D call. V was pared by 6 bases and J by 4 bases, with 15 bases between. Germline CDR1 is MGHRA and CDR2 is YSYEKL. The CDR3 has 15 amino acids. CDR3 protein: CASRLASGINEKLFF. In DNA form, the CDR3 reads TGCGCCAGCAGGCTGGCGTCGGGGATTAATGAAAAACTGTTTTTT.

The chain is built from TRBV7-9 and TRBJ2-7, with D perhaps matching TRBD1 (6 bases). Germline CDR1 reads SEHNR; CDR2 reads FQNEAQ (reference sequence). The CDR3 is 15 amino acids. Trimming shortened V by 0 bases and J by 6 bases, and 15 bases separated the two germline ends. The CDR3 is CASSLAPRGRGEQYF. In DNA form, the CDR3 reads TGTGCCAGCAGCTTAGCCCCCAGGGGAAGGGGCGAGCAGTACTTC.

The chain employs TRBV6-1 and TRBJ1-2; TRBD1 might be the D (5 bases). There are 14 residues in the CDR3. V was trimmed by 2 bases and J by 4 bases, leaving 11 bases between them. Germline V gives CDR1 MNHNS, CDR2 SASEGT. Written as DNA, the CDR3 is TGTGCCAGCAGTGAATACGTCCAGGGCTATGGCTACACCTTC. This sequence encodes CASSEYVQGYGYTF.

The gene calls are TRBV7-3 and TRBJ2-2; 8 bases fit TRBD2. The V gene's germline CDR1 is SGHTA and CDR2 FQGTGA. J lost 6 bases, V lost 0 bases, and 9 bases had no gene match. The CDR3 is 17 residues long. CDR3 in DNA: TGTGCCAGCAGCTTAACCCCCATGACGGGGGGGCCCGGGGAGCTGTTTTTT. Residues: CASSLTPMTGGPGELFF. Full variable domain (missing parts from reference TRBV7-3 and TRBJ2-2): GAGVSQTPSNKVTEKGKYVELRCDPISGHTALYWYRQSLGQGPEFLIYFQGTGAADDSGLPNDRFFAVRPEGSVSTLKIQRTERGDSAVYLCASSLTPMTGGPGELFFGEGSRLTVL.

The chain has TRBV6-1 and TRBJ1-5; no clear D gene. Trimming took off 3 bases at V and 7 bases at J, with 16 bases between the two ends. Per the germline V gene, CDR1 is MNHNS and CDR2 is SASEGT. The CDR3 loop spans 15 amino acids. This CDR3 reads CASSDPNGGNQPQHF. In DNA form, the CDR3 reads TGTGCCAGCAGTGATCCCAATGGAGGGAACCAGCCCCAGCATTTT.

The DNA for the CDR3 is TGTGCCAGTAGTCCCGACACTTCCTCCTACAATGAGCAGTTCTTC. Its protein is CASSPDTSSYNEQFF. The V gene is TRBV19, the J gene TRBJ2-1, with D unresolved. The CDR3 is made up of 15 amino acids. Looked up from germline, CDR1 is LNHDA and CDR2 is SQIVND (reference sequence). V lost 5 bases and J lost 0, with 11 bases in between.

A remark on this clone: Sequence at one end of the junction differs from germline and may be a read error. The rearrangement joins TRBV6-5 to TRBJ2-2, with D possibly TRBD2 on 5 matching bases. CDR1 is MNHEY, CDR2 SVGAGI, per germline. The CDR3 is 14 residues long. The CDR3 DNA reads TGTGCCAGCAAACTAACCGGGTTTGACGGGAAGCTGTTTTTT. This sequence encodes CASKLTGFDGKLFF.

This clone was counted a single time. This chain joins TRBV2 and TRBJ2-1; TRBD2 agrees at 9 bases. CDR1 is SNHLY, CDR2 FYNNEI, per germline. This CDR3 contains 15 residues. Unmatched junction bases numbered 7, after V lost 2 bases and J lost 8 bases. The CDR3 DNA reads TGTGCCAGCAGTGAATTGTCTAGCGGGGTCCATGAGCAGTTCTTC. This translates into CASSELSSGVHEQFF.

The chain links TRBV5-4 to TRBJ1-6, with 7 bases aligning to TRBD1. Germline V lookup: CDR1 SGHNT, CDR2 YYREEE (reference sequence). CDR3 length: 12 amino acids. The V segment lost 7 bases and the J segment 6 bases; nucleotides outside the gene matches: 1. CDR3 sequence (DNA): TGTGCCAGCGGGACAGCTAATTCACCCCTCCACTTT. Amino acid sequence: CASGTANSPLHF.

This clone was seen just once. V gene TRBV6-1 combines with J gene TRBJ2-1, with 11 positions matching TRBD2. The V gene end was trimmed by 2 bases and the J gene end by 6 bases; junction bases not matched to a gene: 3. The germline V gene has CDR1 MNHNS and CDR2 SASEGT. This CDR3 has 15 amino acids. Here the CDR3 DNA reads TGTGCCAGCAGTGAACTAGCGGGGGGCATCAATGAGCAGTTCTTC. This codes for CASSELAGGINEQFF.

This clone was seen more than once but under ten times. The CDR3 sequence: CASSQGTGLNTEAFF. The CDR3 coding sequence is TGTGCCAGCAGCCAAGGGACAGGGTTGAACACTGAAGCTTTCTTT. V and J are TRBV3-1 (or the pseudogene TRBV3-2) and TRBJ1-1; 8 bases agree with TRBD1. This CDR3 spans 15 amino acids. V shed 1 base, J shed 0 bases, and the junction held 1 base outside the gene matches. CDR1 is LGHDT and CDR2 is YNNKEL in the germline V gene (reference sequence).